The entry below gives a single TCR beta chain sequence along with its context. Its target antigen remains unknown. No quality values exist for individual bases; no much larger clone is one base distant. The germline V gene (reference sequence) supplies CDR1 SEHNR and CDR2 FQNEAQ. Inclusive of the bounding cysteine and phenylalanine, the CDR3 is 15 residues long. The retained sequence is limited to the CDR3, 45 bases, with the frame set at the first base. The V and J ends are trimmed by 7 bases and 0 bases, leaving 13 bases between them. The sample is drawn from a study of blood T cells in healthy people across ages (dated by TCRdb to between 2014 and 2017). Regarding the research as a whole: In model experiments, template switching captured about one uniquely barcoded TCR beta cDNA molecule for every two T cells. Using the same blood draw, the study looked at two additional independent replicas of 1 million unique cDNA reads for two donors, one aged 18 to 30 and the other aged 80 or older. The donors were divided into four age groups: young (average approximately 17 years), middle-aged (approximately 42), aged (about 62) and long-lived (82). To avoid experimental bias, donors of different ages were distributed randomly across sequencing lanes. To track age-related changes in TCR beta repertoire diversity, the study relied on deep sequencing normalized with unique cDNA molecular identifiers. Summary of the overall study and its limitations: The percentage of naive T cells measured by flow cytometry correlated strongly with observed TCR beta diversity. Bulk unsorted PBMC profiling prevented conclusive comparison of naive and antigen-experienced compartments. Compared with the aged group, the long-lived group had more naive CD4+ T cells, fewer expanded clones and increased TCR diversity, a pattern suggesting age selection. Donor CMV infection status was unknown, potentially confounding age-related changes in expanded clonotypes. Estimates of total diversity based on one million sequenced T cells were considered lower bounds and underestimates. Observed TCR beta diversity per million T cells fell roughly linearly with age, and a significant reduction was already apparent by age approximately 40.

Library creation used 5' RACE. TCRdb shows the sequencer as Illumina HiSeq 2500. The second PCR ran for roughly 7 to 12 cycles and used a J-beta primer mix along with a sample-barcoded 5' primer. Each TCR beta cDNA molecule received a unique molecular identifier from a template-switch 5' adaptor carrying 12 random nucleotides. Each sample yielded at least 2.5 million CDR3-containing paired-end reads. First-strand cDNA synthesis was performed from all RNA using the Mint cDNA synthesis kit, with priming by a TRBC-specific oligonucleotide. Following uracil-DNA glycosylase treatment, a first 18-cycle PCR with universal primers M1SS and BC2_uni_R was performed on all cDNA. Turning to the authors' computational methods: Each sample was normalized by randomly selecting 1 million high-quality reads, each carrying a distinct molecular identifier. Reads with shared molecular identifiers were discarded instead of being binned into consensus sequences. MiTCR, set to a Q25 quality threshold and the strictest error-elimination algorithm, was used for CDR3 identification, clonotype clustering and error correction. Lower-bound total TCR beta diversity was estimated with a nonparametric unseen species model using Euler transformation. In TCRdb, the public reads were trimmed at Q25 with fastp and aligned with MiXCR, with productive beta chains retained. Every distinct CDR3 protein forms one entry, paired with its most common genes and DNA. These V and J calls are TCRdb output, not the study's own analysis. The sample has 1,500,000 or so distinct CDR3 sequences on record, roughly 64% of them singletons. The ten top clones hold over 6.5% of the sample.

Systemically healthy Caucasian individuals from Russia, 39 in total and aged about 6 to 95 years, were included as donors. Ten milliliters of peripheral blood were drawn from each donor into EDTA-treated Vacutainer tubes. Ficoll-Paque density-gradient centrifugation was used to isolate PBMCs, with at least 6 million obtained per sample. Trizol reagent was used to extract total RNA from the PBMCs, yielding at least 5 micrograms per sample. For every donor, an aliquot of PBMCs went through flow cytometry to measure the percentages of naive CD45RAhigh/CD27high T cells. The sample consisted of blood. The sequence was obtained from a man younger than 35 in good health. Recombination joined TRBV7-9 with TRBJ2-1, with the D gene call left open. The CDR3 corresponds to CASNKPPSSYNEQFF. Here is the DNA: TGTGCCAGCAACAAACCCCCGAGCTCCTACAATGAGCAGTTCTTC.